The clone carrying this T cell receptor (beta chain) was counted only a few times. Its antigen is still unknown. The sample originates from a study of vaccination effects on CD4 cells after COVID-19. Regarding the study as a whole: After vaccination, at late timepoints, clones induced by infection and by vaccine contracted markedly.

Assay used: immunoSEQ multiplex PCR; TCRdb lists only in-frame clones, some missing. The sample records 55,000 to 90,000 clones, roughly 73% being singletons. Within the ViraFEST assay, antigen-specific CD4+ T cells underwent expansion with viral peptide pools prior to sequencing. Subsequent to a culture period of under twelve days, CD4+ T cells were isolated. The infection with SARS-CoV-2 (confirmed by PCR) occurred in this person between March and December 2020. The researchers cultured some 2 million PBMC per well with 9.5 to 10 IU/ml IL-2 and approximately 9.9 ug/ml peptides. Half-medium replacement with IL-2 medium occurred on days 3 and 7. The source was CD4+ T cells from PBMCs cultured with HIV peptides, collected before COVID-19 vaccination. Subset described: HIV-1 Nef peptide pool negative control/reference culture. This receptor was obtained from a human donor who had a prior SARS-CoV-2 infection.

This CDR3 reads CASSLWEGLAVYEQYF. The CDR3 DNA reads as TGTGCCAGCAGCTTATGGGAGGGACTAGCAGTTTACGAGCAGTACTTC. This chain connects TRBV5-6 to TRBJ2-7; 9 nucleotides line up with TRBD2. The V and J ends lost 2 bases and 4 bases, in that order; junction bases with no gene match: 10. Germline-derived CDR1 and CDR2 are SGHDT and YYEEEE. The CDR3 contains 16 residues.